This is a list of T cell receptor beta chains from one sample in a study of blood T cell repertoires in COVID-19. The repertoire was sequenced with immunoSEQ multiplex PCR; TCRdb's copy has only in-frame clones and lacks some. The data show roughly 500,000 clones, about 91% seen once. Sequencing was done on a sample of peripheral blood. These receptors were collected from a man between 18 and 29 years old with COVID-19, enrolled during active disease. The CDR3 runs from the conserved cysteine through the conserved F or W. The order of the fields is CDR3 protein, CDR3 DNA, clone size, J gene, D gene, V gene. A D gene is named only where the DNA matches it firmly. Where a row states a size, it is once, few, many or the class of an expanded clone; other rows omit it.

CDR3 protein: CASSQVIQGIYGYTF
CDR3 DNA: TGTGCCAGCAGCCAAGTAATCCAGGGGATCTATGGCTACACCTTC
clone size: once
J gene: TRBJ1-2
D gene: .
V gene: TRBV3-1/TRBV3-2

CDR3 protein: CASSPGGLEQFF
CDR3 DNA: TGTGCCAGCAGCCCCGGGGGGTTGGAGCAGTTCTTC
clone size: once
J gene: TRBJ2-1
D gene: TRBD2
V gene: TRBV5-6

CDR3 protein: CASSAGTSNEQFF
CDR3 DNA: TGTGCCAGCAGTGCCGGGACTAGCAATGAGCAGTTCTTC
clone size: .
J gene: TRBJ2-1
D gene: TRBD2
V gene: TRBV6-4

CDR3 protein: CASGFTGSYEQYF
CDR3 DNA: TGTGCTAGTGGTTTTACAGGTTCCTACGAGCAGTACTTC
clone size: .
J gene: TRBJ2-7
D gene: .
V gene: TRBV12-5

CDR3 protein: CASSRHRDRGNNEQFF
CDR3 DNA: TGTGCCAGCAGTAGACACCGGGACAGAGGGAACAATGAGCAGTTCTTC
clone size: .
J gene: TRBJ2-1
D gene: TRBD1
V gene: TRBV6-6

CDR3 protein: CSVLPPGATYGYTF
CDR3 DNA: TGCAGCGTACTCCCGCCAGGGGCGACCTATGGCTACACCTTC
clone size: .
J gene: TRBJ1-2
D gene: .
V gene: TRBV29-1

CDR3 protein: CASRLADLNTGELFF
CDR3 DNA: TGTGCCAGCAGACTAGCGGATCTGAACACCGGGGAGCTGTTTTTT
clone size: .
J gene: TRBJ2-2
D gene: TRBD2
V gene: TRBV27

CDR3 protein: CASSQLGGTADTQYF
CDR3 DNA: TGTGCCAGCAGCCAACTCGGCGGGACAGCAGATACGCAGTATTTT
clone size: .
J gene: TRBJ2-3
D gene: .
V gene: TRBV14

CDR3 protein: CASSLSGTGYDGYTF
CDR3 DNA: TGTGCCAGCAGCTTATCCGGGACAGGGTATGATGGCTACACCTTC
clone size: .
J gene: TRBJ1-2
D gene: TRBD1
V gene: TRBV7-9

CDR3 protein: CASSIEGRGTYEQYF
CDR3 DNA: TGTGCCAGTAGTATAGAGGGCAGGGGAACCTACGAGCAGTACTTC
clone size: .
J gene: TRBJ2-7
D gene: .
V gene: TRBV19

CDR3 protein: CASSLAPQSTDTQYF
CDR3 DNA: TGTGCCAGCAGCTTAGCCCCGCAGAGCACAGATACGCAGTATTTT
clone size: .
J gene: TRBJ2-3
D gene: .
V gene: TRBV7-2

CDR3 protein: CASSLVADMNTEAFF
CDR3 DNA: TGCGCCAGCAGCTTGGTGGCGGACATGAACACTGAAGCTTTCTTT
clone size: .
J gene: TRBJ1-1
D gene: .
V gene: TRBV5-1

CDR3 protein: CASSLRGRDTEAFF
CDR3 DNA: TGTGCCAGCAGCTTAAGGGGGCGTGACACTGAAGCTTTCTTT
clone size: .
J gene: TRBJ1-1
D gene: TRBD1
V gene: TRBV7-9

CDR3 protein: CASSSARGREQFF
CDR3 DNA: TGTGCCAGCAGCTCTGCGCGGGGACGCGAGCAGTTCTTC
clone size: .
J gene: TRBJ2-1
D gene: .
V gene: TRBV7-2

CDR3 protein: CASSLRYNEQFF
CDR3 DNA: TGTGCCAGCAGCCTCCGCTACAATGAGCAGTTCTTC
clone size: .
J gene: TRBJ2-1
D gene: .
V gene: TRBV3-1/TRBV3-2

CDR3 protein: CASSDRARTEAFF
CDR3 DNA: TGTGCCAGCTCAGACAGGGCGAGGACTGAAGCTTTCTTT
clone size: .
J gene: TRBJ1-1
D gene: TRBD1
V gene: TRBV18

CDR3 protein: CASKTSGIWETQYF
CDR3 DNA: TGTGCCAGCAAGACTAGCGGGATCTGGGAGACCCAGTACTTC
clone size: .
J gene: TRBJ2-5
D gene: TRBD2
V gene: TRBV27

CDR3 protein: CASSPQTGAVTGELFF
CDR3 DNA: TGTGCCAGCAGTCCCCAGACAGGGGCGGTGACCGGGGAGCTGTTTTTT
clone size: .
J gene: TRBJ2-2
D gene: TRBD1
V gene: TRBV27

CDR3 protein: CASSQDGPESTNEKLFF
CDR3 DNA: TGTGCCAGCAGCCAAGATGGCCCGGAGTCAACTAATGAAAAACTGTTTTTT
clone size: .
J gene: TRBJ1-4
D gene: .
V gene: TRBV4-2

CDR3 protein: CASSLALAAATYEQYF
CDR3 DNA: TGTGCCAGCAGCTTAGCGCTCGCGGCAGCAACCTACGAGCAGTACTTC
clone size: once
J gene: TRBJ2-7
D gene: .
V gene: TRBV7-9

CDR3 protein: CASSKDRFALSVNEQFF
CDR3 DNA: TGTGCCAGCAGCAAAGACAGGTTTGCCCTCTCGGTCAATGAGCAGTTCTTC
clone size: .
J gene: TRBJ2-1
D gene: .
V gene: TRBV7-9

CDR3 protein: CATSDSGQASYEQYF
CDR3 DNA: TGTGCCACCAGTGATTCTGGGCAGGCCTCCTACGAGCAGTACTTC
clone size: .
J gene: TRBJ2-7
D gene: .
V gene: TRBV24-1

CDR3 protein: CASSLGVGPRGGYTF
CDR3 DNA: TGTGCCAGCAGCTTAGGGGTCGGCCCCCGGGGTGGCTACACCTTC
clone size: .
J gene: TRBJ1-2
D gene: .
V gene: TRBV13

CDR3 protein: CASSQVRFNGLHF
CDR3 DNA: TGTGCCAGCAGCCAAGTCAGGTTTAATGGCCTCCACTTT
clone size: .
J gene: TRBJ1-6
D gene: .
V gene: TRBV14

CDR3 protein: CASSLWSSSYNEQFF
CDR3 DNA: TGTGCCAGCAGTTTGTGGTCCAGCTCCTACAATGAGCAGTTCTTC
clone size: once
J gene: TRBJ2-1
D gene: .
V gene: TRBV6-2/TRBV6-3

CDR3 protein: CASSESRGNEQFF
CDR3 DNA: TGCGCCAGCAGTGAGTCACGAGGCAATGAGCAGTTCTTC
clone size: .
J gene: TRBJ2-1
D gene: .
V gene: TRBV10-1

CDR3 protein: CASSPGGLAGTGQYF
CDR3 DNA: TGTGCCAGCAGCCCCGGGGGACTAGCGGGAACTGGGCAGTACTTC
clone size: .
J gene: TRBJ2-7
D gene: TRBD2
V gene: TRBV11-3

CDR3 protein: CASSLVIAGANEQFF
CDR3 DNA: TGCGCCAGCAGCTTGGTTATAGCGGGAGCCAATGAGCAGTTCTTC
clone size: .
J gene: TRBJ2-1
D gene: TRBD2
V gene: TRBV5-1